Below, 31 T cell receptor beta chains from the same sample are listed, as sequenced in a study of T cells in Graves' hyperthyroidism and ophthalmopathy. There were TCR beta CDR3 regions amplified from RNA transcripts. With the HTBI primer set, the TCR CDR3 went through a first round of RT-PCR. TCRdb recomputed calls from the multiplex PCR reads with MiXCR, one row per CDR3 protein. The data contain approximately 400,000 distinct CDR3 sequences, approximately 14% of them singletons. The sample taken for sequencing was blood. These receptor sequences come from a woman aged 18-29 years with Graves' hyperthyroidism.

This clonotype was found many times. The rearrangement joins TRBV7-8 to TRBJ2-3; 11 nucleotides agree with TRBD1. With 3 bases clipped from V and 6 bases from J, the junction kept 14 bases outside the gene matches. CDR3 length: 18 residues. Germline CDR1 is SGHVS and CDR2 is FQNEAQ. CDR3 coding DNA: TGTGCCAGCAGCTTGCTCGGACAGGGGGCGGCACAAGCGGATACGCAGTATTTT. It encodes CASSLLGQGAAQADTQYF.

This chain links TRBV5-6 with TRBJ2-7; D is undetermined. CDR1 and CDR2 (germline): SGHDT, YYEEEE. V was clipped by 5 bases and J by 0 bases, with 15 bases between them. The CDR3 extends over 15 amino acids. The CDR3 region has the DNA TGTGCCAGCAGTTTTCTTGGAGTGCGCTCCTACGAGCAGTACTTC. This codes for CASSFLGVRSYEQYF. Full variable domain (rest looked up from reference TRBV5-6 and TRBJ2-7): DAGVTQSPTHLIKTRGQQVTLRCSPKSGHDTVSWYQQALGQGPQFIFQYYEEEERQRGNFPDRFSGHQFPNYSSELNVNALLLGDSALYLCASSFLGVRSYEQYFGPGTRLTVT.

This clonotype was detected only a few times. Sequence at one end of the junction differs from germline and may be a read error. This chain uses TRBV7-7 with TRBJ2-2, with D hard to call. The CDR3 loop spans 13 amino acids. CDR1 is SSHAT and CDR2 is FNYEAQ in the germline V gene (reference sequence). CDR3 protein: CASSPHSPGELFF. CDR3 bases: TGTGCTAGCAGCCCCCATTCGCCCGGGGAGCTGTTTTTT.

This clonotype came up many times. The V gene is TRBV20-1, the J gene TRBJ2-1; weak D call: TRBD2 (6 bases). The ends were cut back, 2 bases at V and 0 bases at J, with 8 bases in the middle. The CDR3 is made up of 14 amino acids. Germline CDR1 DFQATT, CDR2 SNEGSKA (reference sequence). In nucleotides, the CDR3 is TGCAGTGCTAGACCGCGGGGCTCCTACAATGAGCAGTTCTTC. It yields the protein CSARPRGSYNEQFF.

This clonotype was counted a single time. The V call is TRBV5-4, the J call TRBJ2-5, with 9 bases matching TRBD1. The CDR3 has 16 amino acids. Germline CDR1 and CDR2: SGHNT and YYREEE (reference sequence). The V segment lost 4 bases and the J segment 4 bases; nucleotides outside the gene matches: 11. CDR3 region: CASSQPGQGLSETQYF. CDR3 coding DNA: TGTGCCAGCAGCCAGCCGGGACAGGGTTTGTCAGAGACCCAGTACTTC.

Worth noting for this clonotype: Given a much more abundant clone one base away, this may be a read error. This sequence joins TRBV20-1 and TRBJ2-1; D perhaps matches TRBD2 (6 bases). The CDR3 sequence is 15 residues long. Trimming removed 1 base from V and 0 bases from J, with 10 bases in between. Looked up from germline, CDR1 is DFQATT and CDR2 is SNEGSKA (reference sequence). In DNA form, the CDR3 reads TGCAGTGCTAGAGTGGCGGGGAGCTCCTACAATGAGCAGTTCTTC. Translation gives CSARVAGSSYNEQFF.

This clonotype was recorded many times. The chain recombines TRBV27 with TRBJ1-6; D remains unclear. The CDR3 contains 17 residues. V was trimmed by 3 bases and J by 14 bases, leaving 26 bases between them. Looked up from germline, CDR1 is MNHEY and CDR2 is SMNVEV (reference sequence). In DNA form, the CDR3 reads TGTGCCAGCAGTTTCTTTGCCCAGACGCGGGGTCGTGGAGCCCTCCACTTT. Its translation: CASSFFAQTRGRGALHF.

This clonotype was seen many times. The chain combines TRBV11-2 with TRBJ1-2, with D perhaps TRBD1 (6 bases). This CDR3 comprises 14 residues. Germline CDR1 reads SGHAT; CDR2 reads FQNNGV. Deletions cut 5 bases from V and 3 bases from J, with 13 bases between. CDR3 sequence: CASSPRSGDYGYTF. DNA for the CDR3: TGTGCCAGCAGCCCGCGGTCAGGGGACTATGGCTACACCTTC.

This clonotype occurred many times. The chain uses TRBV15 and TRBJ2-7; 7 positions match TRBD2. The CDR3 has 16 amino acids. V lost 1 base and J lost 4; bases outside the gene matches: 10. Germline CDR1 is LNHNV and CDR2 is YYDKDF (reference sequence). The CDR3 loop reads CATSRVGGGRSYEQYF. In DNA, the CDR3 is TGTGCCACCAGCAGAGTGGGTGGCGGGAGATCGTACGAGCAGTACTTC.

This clonotype was counted many times. This chain uses TRBV6-1 with TRBJ2-7; 10 bases match TRBD1. The V segment lost 7 bases and the J segment 2 bases; nucleotides outside the gene matches: 5. Germline V gene sequence: CDR1 MNHNS, CDR2 SASEGT. CDR3 size: 14 residues. The CDR3 bases are TGTGCCAGCACTGACAGGGGGCGAACCTACGAGCAGTACTTC. It yields the protein CASTDRGRTYEQYF.

This sequence joins TRBV7-3 and TRBJ1-3; possibly TRBD1 for D (5 bases). Deletions cut 5 bases from V and 9 bases from J, with 14 bases between. This CDR3 region has 13 residues. CDR1 SGHTA and CDR2 FQGTGA come from the germline V gene. The CDR3 region has the DNA TGTGCCAGCAGCCCGGGGCCCGAGTCCACCATATATTTT. Translation gives CASSPGPESTIYF.

This clonotype appeared a few times. The chain uses TRBV5-1 and TRBJ1-6; 8 bases fit TRBD1. Germline CDR1 is SGHRS and CDR2 is YFSETQ. V shed 0 bases and J 7 bases; nucleotides not matched to a gene: 12. The CDR3 consists of 18 residues. The CDR3 bases are TGCGCCAGCAGCTTGGCCGGGACAGGAGAAGGGAGCAATTCACCCCTCCACTTT. Amino acids: CASSLAGTGEGSNSPLHF.

The chain recombines TRBV19 with TRBJ1-3; possible D gene TRBD1, 5 bases. The CDR3 loop spans 15 amino acids. V lost 6 bases and J lost 4, with 16 bases in between. Germline V gene data show CDR1 as LNHDA and CDR2 as SQIVND (reference sequence). The CDR3 sequence is CASRGTHDSGNTIYF. The CDR3 coding sequence is TGTGCCAGTAGAGGGACCCACGACAGCGGAAACACCATATATTTT.

In this sample, this clonotype turned up a few times. This may arise from a read error, as a much more abundant clone is one base away. This chain uses TRBV2 with TRBJ2-3, with D possibly called TRBD1 or TRBD2 (5 bases each). Germline V gene lookup returns CDR1 SNHLY and CDR2 FYNNEI. Trimming took off 11 bases at V and 4 bases at J, with 13 bases between the two ends. The CDR3 is 12 residues long. The CDR3 bases are TGTGCCCCCCGGGGCCGCGCAGATACGCAGTATTTT. Protein product: CAPRGRADTQYF. Drawing the rest from reference TRBV2 and TRBJ2-3, the complete variable domain is EPEVTQTPSHQVTQMGQEVILRCVPISNHLYFYWYRQILGQKVEFLVSFYNNEISEKSEIFDDQFSVERPDGSNFTLKIRSTKLEDSAMYFCAPRGRADTQYFGPGTRLTVL.

This clonotype was recorded at least ten times. CDR3 in amino acids: CASSLYGGEAFF. In nucleotides, the CDR3 is TGTGCCAGCAGTTTATACGGCGGAGAAGCTTTCTTT. The V call is TRBV12-3 or TRBV12-4, the J call TRBJ1-1, with D unclear. The V end was cut by 2 bases, the J end by 8 bases, with 9 bases between. The CDR3 runs to 12 residues.

This clonotype was detected ten times or more. The V gene is TRBV28, the J gene TRBJ1-1; 9 bases are shared with TRBD1. Germline V gives CDR1 MDHEN, CDR2 SYDVKM. J gave up 4 bases and V 0 bases, and 0 bases lay outside the gene matches. The CDR3 totals 14 residues. CDR3 bases: TGTGCCAGCAGTTTATGGGACAGGGGCACTGAAGCTTTCTTT. Amino acid sequence: CASSLWDRGTEAFF. Complete variable domain (other parts from reference TRBV28 and TRBJ1-1): DVKVTQSSRYLVKRTGEKVFLECVQDMDHENMFWYRQDPGLGLRLIYFSYDVKMKEKGDIPEGYSVSREKKERFSLILESASTNQTSMYLCASSLWDRGTEAFFGQGTRLTVV.

This clonotype showed up many times. This chain joins TRBV7-9 and TRBJ1-4; D uncertain. V gave up 8 bases and J gave up 7 bases, with 17 bases separating them. The CDR3 is 14 amino acids. The germline V gene has CDR1 SEHNR and CDR2 FQNEAQ (reference sequence). The chain's CDR3 is CASRRQPTSEKLFF. The CDR3 nucleotides read TGTGCCAGCCGGCGGCAACCTACGAGTGAAAAACTGTTTTTT.

The chain uses TRBV12-3 or TRBV12-4 and TRBJ1-2, with D possibly TRBD1 on 6 matching bases. This CDR3 has 12 amino acids. Trimming took off 1 base at V and 7 bases at J, with 7 bases between the two ends. The CDR3 nucleotides are TGTGCCAGCAGTTTAGACAGGGTTGGCTACACCTTC. This sequence encodes CASSLDRVGYTF.

At least ten counts were recorded for this clonotype. The V and J genes are TRBV5-1 and TRBJ2-7, with TRBD1 matching over 8 bases. The V and J ends lost 3 bases and 0 bases, in that order; junction bases with no gene match: 5. Germline V gene data show CDR1 as SGHRS and CDR2 as YFSETQ. The CDR3 consists of 15 residues. The chain's CDR3 is CASSSLGQGSYEQYF. The CDR3 DNA follows: TGCGCCAGCAGCTCCCTTGGACAGGGCTCCTACGAGCAGTACTTC.

The chain uses TRBV27 and TRBJ1-2; TRBD1 agrees at 9 bases. CDR3 length: 15 amino acids. Unmatched junction bases numbered 10, after V lost 8 bases and J lost 3 bases. The germline V gene encodes CDR1 MNHEY and CDR2 SMNVEV (reference sequence). The CDR3 nucleotides read TGTGCCAGCGCCGCCTGGGACAGGGAGTACTATGGCTACACCTTC. This gives the protein CASAAWDREYYGYTF.

There are a few counts of this clonotype. V usage is TRBV24-1 and J usage is TRBJ2-5; D is undetermined. V was cut by 6 bases and J by 1 base, with 8 bases left in between. The germline V gene encodes CDR1 KGHDR and CDR2 SFDVKD. CDR3 size: 13 residues. CDR3 protein: CATSQRTQETQYF. The CDR3 nucleotides are TGTGCCACCAGTCAAAGGACCCAAGAGACCCAGTACTTC.

This clonotype was seen many times. V usage is TRBV3-1 and J usage is TRBJ2-7; TRBD2 matches at 9 bases. This CDR3 comprises 13 residues. Germline loops: CDR1 LGHDT, CDR2 YNNKEL (reference sequence). J was trimmed by 6 bases and V by 4 bases; bases with no gene match: 4. CDR3 in DNA: TGTGCCAGCAGCCCCAGGACTAGCGCCGAGCAGTACTTC. Protein product: CASSPRTSAEQYF.

V gene TRBV15 combines with J gene TRBJ2-5, with 8 nucleotides matching TRBD1. J lost 6 bases, V lost 0 bases, and 9 bases had no gene match. CDR3 length equals 16 residues. The V gene's germline CDR1 is LNHNV and CDR2 YYDKDF (reference sequence). As DNA, the CDR3 is TGTGCCACCAGCAGAGATCGGACAGGGTTGGTGCAGACCCAGTACTTC. It yields the protein CATSRDRTGLVQTQYF.

The sample holds many counts of this clonotype. This chain uses TRBV6-1 with TRBJ2-7, with D maybe TRBD2 (6 bases). The CDR3 has 11 amino acids. Trimming shortened V by 8 bases and J by 5 bases, and 10 bases separated the two germline ends. The germline V gene has CDR1 MNHNS and CDR2 SASEGT. The DNA for the CDR3 is TGTGCCAGCGGGGGGTGGGACGAGCAGTACTTC. Amino acids: CASGGWDEQYF.

In its sample, this clonotype was seen many times. This chain links TRBV12-3 or TRBV12-4 with TRBJ2-2; 12 bases fit TRBD2. This CDR3 is 15 amino acids long. With 5 bases clipped from V and 4 bases from J, the junction kept 2 bases outside the gene matches. CDR3 protein: CASSQTSGGTGELFF. The CDR3 DNA sequence: TGTGCCAGCAGTCAGACTAGCGGGGGCACCGGGGAGCTGTTTTTT.

This clonotype was recorded many times. The rearrangement links TRBV12-3 or TRBV12-4 to TRBJ2-7; 9 positions agree with TRBD2. This CDR3 is 18 amino acids long. V shed 2 bases and J 1 base; nucleotides not matched to a gene: 12. The CDR3 DNA reads as TGTGCCAGCAGTTTAAGTCCCCTCCTAGCGGGAAAATCCTACGAGCAGTACTTC. Its protein is CASSLSPLLAGKSYEQYF.

Concerning this clonotype: The DNA is left out, because the CDR3 cannot be placed on it with certainty; the CDR3 is given as TCRdb lists it. The genes are TRBV29-1 and TRBJ2-1; the table calls TRBD2, which could not be checked here. Germline V gives CDR1 SQVTM, CDR2 ANQGSEA. The CDR3 region is 14 residues in length, termini included. Here the CDR3 reads CSVGRGISYNEQLF.

This clonotype was seen at least ten times. V usage is TRBV20-1 and J usage is TRBJ2-2, with 13 nucleotides matching TRBD2. CDR3 length equals 16 residues. J was trimmed by 6 bases and V by 2 bases; bases with no gene match: 6. Germline assignment: CDR1 DFQATT and CDR2 SNEGSKA (reference sequence). The CDR3 nucleotides read TGCAGTGCTAGACCGGGACTAGCGGGGCGAGCCGGGGAGCTGTTTTTT. This encodes CSARPGLAGRAGELFF.

In its sample, this clonotype was seen a few times. The J gene is TRBJ2-5, the V gene TRBV9, with TRBD1 identical over 8 bases. CDR3 length: 17 residues. In germline, CDR1 is SGDLS, CDR2 YYNGEE. Trimming at V came to 3 bases and at J to 2 bases, leaving 12 bases not matched to a gene. For the CDR3, the DNA is TGTGCCAGCAGCGCGTTTCCAGGACAGGGAATACAAGAGACCCAGTACTTC. This sequence encodes CASSAFPGQGIQETQYF.

This clonotype was counted between two and nine times. V usage is TRBV14 and J usage is TRBJ2-7; 11 bases align to TRBD1. V lost 4 bases to trimming and J lost 0 bases; unmatched junction nucleotides: 14. Per the germline V gene, CDR1 is SGHDN and CDR2 is FVKESK. The CDR3 is 19 residues long. The CDR3 sequence: CASSPRPVGDRGNSYEQYF. CDR3 nucleotide sequence: TGTGCCAGCAGCCCCCGCCCAGTGGGGGACAGGGGGAACTCCTACGAGCAGTACTTC.

In this sample, this clonotype turned up many times. The rearrangement uses TRBV4-2 and TRBJ2-7, with 10 bases that match TRBD2. Losses at the gene ends were 2 bases for V and 1 base for J; bases not matched to a gene: 8. The CDR3 spans 17 residues. From germline, CDR1 is LGHNA and CDR2 YNFKEQ. The CDR3 sequence: CASSQLPLSGGSYEQYF. In nucleotides, the CDR3 is TGTGCCAGCAGCCAATTACCCCTTAGCGGGGGGTCCTACGAGCAGTACTTC.